This T cell receptor (beta chain) was sequenced for a study of blood T cell repertoires in COVID-19. The germline CDR1 and CDR2 sequences are SGHNT and YYREEE (reference sequence). Trimming left V 4 bases short and J 3 bases short, with 13 bases between. CDR3 length: 14 residues. This clone has a handful of counts. This table comes from immunoSEQ multiplex PCR, and its TCRdb copy is limited to in-frame clones, with some not included. The repertoire holds 150,000 to 200,000 clones, with around nine tenths as singletons. The V call is TRBV5-4, the J call TRBJ1-1; D gene ambiguous. Sequences were obtained from peripheral blood. This TCR came from a man in his 70s with acute or convalescent COVID-19. CDR3 sequence (DNA): TGTGCCAGCAGCCCCCTGAGGGAGGACACTGAAGCTTTCTTT. Residues: CASSPLREDTEAFF.